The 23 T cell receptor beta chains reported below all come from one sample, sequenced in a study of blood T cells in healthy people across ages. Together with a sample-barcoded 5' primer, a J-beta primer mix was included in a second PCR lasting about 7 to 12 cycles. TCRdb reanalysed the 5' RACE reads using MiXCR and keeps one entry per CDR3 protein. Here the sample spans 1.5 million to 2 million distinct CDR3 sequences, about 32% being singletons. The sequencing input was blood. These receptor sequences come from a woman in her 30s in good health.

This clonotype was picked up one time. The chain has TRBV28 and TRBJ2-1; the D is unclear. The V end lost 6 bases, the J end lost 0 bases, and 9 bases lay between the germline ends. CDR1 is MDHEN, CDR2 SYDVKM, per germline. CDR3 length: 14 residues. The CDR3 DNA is TGTGCCAGCAGGGACCCTAACTCCTACAATGAGCAGTTCTTC. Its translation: CASRDPNSYNEQFF.

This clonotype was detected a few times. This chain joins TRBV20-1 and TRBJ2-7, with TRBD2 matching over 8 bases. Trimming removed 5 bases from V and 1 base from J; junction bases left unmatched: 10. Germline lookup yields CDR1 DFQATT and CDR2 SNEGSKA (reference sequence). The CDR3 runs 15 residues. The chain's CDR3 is CSAPDGGDISYEQYF. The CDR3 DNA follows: TGCAGTGCTCCAGACGGGGGGGACATTTCCTACGAGCAGTACTTC.

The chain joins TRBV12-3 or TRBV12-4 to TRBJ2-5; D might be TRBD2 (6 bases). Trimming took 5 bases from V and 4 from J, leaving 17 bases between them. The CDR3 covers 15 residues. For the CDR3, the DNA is TGTGCCAGCAGTGGGGAATTCGGGACTGGAGAGACCCAGTACTTC. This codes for CASSGEFGTGETQYF.

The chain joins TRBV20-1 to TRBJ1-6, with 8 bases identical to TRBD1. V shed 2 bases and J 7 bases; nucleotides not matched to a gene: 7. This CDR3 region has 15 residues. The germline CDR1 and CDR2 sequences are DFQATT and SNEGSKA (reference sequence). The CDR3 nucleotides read TGCAGTGCTAGAATCGGGACAGGTGAAAATTCACCCCTCCACTTT. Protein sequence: CSARIGTGENSPLHF.

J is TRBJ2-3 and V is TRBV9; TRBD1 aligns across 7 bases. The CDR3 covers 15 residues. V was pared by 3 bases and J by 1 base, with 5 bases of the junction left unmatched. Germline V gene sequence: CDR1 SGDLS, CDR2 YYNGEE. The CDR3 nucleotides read TGTGCCAGCAGCGAAGGACAGGCCGGCACAGATACGCAGTATTTT. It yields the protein CASSEGQAGTDTQYF.

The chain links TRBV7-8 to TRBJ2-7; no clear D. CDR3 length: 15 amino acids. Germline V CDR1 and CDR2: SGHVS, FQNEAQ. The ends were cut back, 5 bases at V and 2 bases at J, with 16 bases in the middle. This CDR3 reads CASSVQGLGTYEQYF. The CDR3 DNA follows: TGTGCCAGCAGCGTACAAGGCCTTGGTACCTACGAGCAGTACTTC.

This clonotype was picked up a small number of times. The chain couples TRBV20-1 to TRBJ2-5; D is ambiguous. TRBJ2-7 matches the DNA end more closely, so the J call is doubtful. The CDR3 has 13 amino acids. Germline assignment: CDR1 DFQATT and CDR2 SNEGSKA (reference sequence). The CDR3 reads CSAIGHSSYEQYF. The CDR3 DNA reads TGCAGTGCTATCGGGCACAGCTCCTACGAGCAGTACTTC.

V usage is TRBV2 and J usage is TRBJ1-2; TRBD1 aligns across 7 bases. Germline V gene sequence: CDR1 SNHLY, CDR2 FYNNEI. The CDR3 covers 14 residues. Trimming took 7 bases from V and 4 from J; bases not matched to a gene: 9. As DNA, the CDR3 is TGTGCCAGCAACACCCAGGGGGGTGGCTATGGCTACACCTTC. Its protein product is CASNTQGGGYGYTF.

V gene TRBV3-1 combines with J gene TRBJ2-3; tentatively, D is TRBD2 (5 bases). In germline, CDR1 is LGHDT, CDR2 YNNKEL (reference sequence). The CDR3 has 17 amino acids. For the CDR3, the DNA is TGTGTCAGTTTACCAGCGGCTATATCTTCTAGCACAGATACGCAGTATTTT. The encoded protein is CVSLPAAISSSTDTQYF.

The CDR3 nucleotides read TGTGCCAGCAGCTTGGGGCTCGGTGAGCCCGGGGAGCTGTTTTTT. This translates into CASSLGLGEPGELFF. The genes are TRBV5-5 and TRBJ2-2; D ambiguous. The germline V and J ends were trimmed by 0 bases and 6 bases, with 12 bases remaining between them. The CDR3 is 15 amino acids. Germline-derived CDR1 and CDR2 are SGHKS and YYEKEE (reference sequence).

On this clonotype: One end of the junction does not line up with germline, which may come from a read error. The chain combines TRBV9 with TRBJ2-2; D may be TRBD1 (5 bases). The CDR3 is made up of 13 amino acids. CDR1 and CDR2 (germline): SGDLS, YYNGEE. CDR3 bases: TGTGCCAACAGCGTAGGGGTCACCGGGGAGCTGTTTTTT. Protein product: CANSVGVTGELFF.

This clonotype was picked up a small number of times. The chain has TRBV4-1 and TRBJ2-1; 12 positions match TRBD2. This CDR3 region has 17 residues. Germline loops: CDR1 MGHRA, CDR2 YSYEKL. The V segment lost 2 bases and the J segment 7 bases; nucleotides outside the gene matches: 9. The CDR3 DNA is TGCGCCAGCAGCCAAACCCTAGCGGGGGGGCCGTGGAATGAGCAGTTCTTC. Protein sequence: CASSQTLAGGPWNEQFF.

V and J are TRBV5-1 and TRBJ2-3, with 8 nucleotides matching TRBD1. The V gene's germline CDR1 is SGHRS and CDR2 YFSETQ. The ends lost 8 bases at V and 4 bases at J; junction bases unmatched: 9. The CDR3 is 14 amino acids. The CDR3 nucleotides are TGCGCCAGTTCAATCCAGGGGGCCGCAGATACGCAGTATTTT. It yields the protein CASSIQGAADTQYF.

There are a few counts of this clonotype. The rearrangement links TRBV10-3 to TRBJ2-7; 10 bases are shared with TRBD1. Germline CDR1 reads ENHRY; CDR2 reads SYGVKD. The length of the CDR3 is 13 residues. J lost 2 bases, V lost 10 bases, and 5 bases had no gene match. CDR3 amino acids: CATWTGGTYEQYF. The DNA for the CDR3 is TGTGCCACCTGGACAGGGGGAACCTACGAGCAGTACTTC.

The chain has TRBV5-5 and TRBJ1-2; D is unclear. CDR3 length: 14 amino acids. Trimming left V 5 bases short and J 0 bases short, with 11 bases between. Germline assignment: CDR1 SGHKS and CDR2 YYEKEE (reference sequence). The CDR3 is CASREEIANYGYTF. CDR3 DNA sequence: TGTGCCAGCAGAGAGGAGATAGCTAACTATGGCTACACCTTC. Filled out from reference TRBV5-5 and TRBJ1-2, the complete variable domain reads DAGVTQSPTHLIKTRGQQVTLRCSPISGHKSVSWYQQVLGQGPQFIFQYYEKEERGRGNFPDRFSARQFPNYSSELNVNALLLGDSALYLCASREEIANYGYTFGSGTRLTVV.

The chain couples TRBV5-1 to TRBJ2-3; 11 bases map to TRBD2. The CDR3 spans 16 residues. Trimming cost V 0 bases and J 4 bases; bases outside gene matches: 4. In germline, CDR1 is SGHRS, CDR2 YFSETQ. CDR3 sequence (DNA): TGCGCCAGCAGCTTGGGAGAACTAGCGGGAGCAGATACGCAGTATTTT. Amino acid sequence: CASSLGELAGADTQYF.

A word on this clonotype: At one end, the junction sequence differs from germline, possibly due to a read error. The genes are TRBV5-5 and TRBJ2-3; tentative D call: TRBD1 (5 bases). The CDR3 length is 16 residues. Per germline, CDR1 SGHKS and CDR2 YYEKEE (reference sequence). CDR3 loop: CVSSWGMEVQGDTQYF. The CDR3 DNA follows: TGTGTCAGCAGCTGGGGCATGGAAGTTCAGGGCGATACGCAGTATTTT.

The CDR3 region is CASSISGGQNEQFF. In DNA form, the CDR3 reads TGTGCCAGCAGTATTAGCGGGGGACAAAATGAGCAGTTCTTC. This sequence joins TRBV27 and TRBJ2-1; 9 nucleotides match TRBD2. This CDR3 spans 14 amino acids. J lost 7 bases, V lost 5 bases, and 6 bases had no gene match. Germline V gene sequence: CDR1 MNHEY, CDR2 SMNVEV (reference sequence).

In DNA, the CDR3 is TGTGCCAGCAGTCCCACGACGGGCGCTGAAGCTTTCTTT. This codes for CASSPTTGAEAFF. This chain joins TRBV12-3 or TRBV12-4 and TRBJ1-1; D uncertain. This CDR3 contains 13 residues. V lost 5 bases and J lost 6, with 13 bases in between.

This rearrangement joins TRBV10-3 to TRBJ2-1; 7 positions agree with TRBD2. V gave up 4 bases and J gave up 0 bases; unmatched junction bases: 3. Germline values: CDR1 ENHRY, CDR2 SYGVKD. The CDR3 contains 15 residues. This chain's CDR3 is CAISASGASYNEQFF. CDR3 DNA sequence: TGTGCCATCAGTGCCAGCGGGGCCTCCTACAATGAGCAGTTCTTC.

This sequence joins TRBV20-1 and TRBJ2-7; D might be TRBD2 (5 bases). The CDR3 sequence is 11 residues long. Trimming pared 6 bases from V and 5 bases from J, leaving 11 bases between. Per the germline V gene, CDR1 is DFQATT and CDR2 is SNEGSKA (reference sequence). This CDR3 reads CSARFGDEQYF. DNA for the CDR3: TGCAGTGCCCGGTTCGGGGACGAGCAGTACTTC.

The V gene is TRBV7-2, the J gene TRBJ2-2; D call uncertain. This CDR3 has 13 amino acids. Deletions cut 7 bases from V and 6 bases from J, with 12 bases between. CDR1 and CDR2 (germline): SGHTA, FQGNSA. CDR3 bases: TGTGCCAGCACCTCCCAAGTAGCCGGGGAGCTGTTTTTT. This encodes CASTSQVAGELFF.

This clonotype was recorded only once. The CDR3 DNA reads as TGTGCCAGCAGCAATAGGGCTAGCGGGTACAATGAGCTGTTCTTC. Translating it yields CASSNRASGYNELFF. The J gene is TRBJ2-1, the V gene TRBV21-1; TRBD2 reflects the table's D call only, with no check against the DNA. TRBV21-1 is a recognized pseudogene. This CDR3 comprises 15 residues.